The rows below give T cell receptor beta chains drawn from one sample of a study of a mutant IDH1 vaccine in newly diagnosed glioma. Antigens for these TCRs are unknown. The repertoire was sequenced with immunoSEQ multiplex PCR; TCRdb's copy has only in-frame clones and lacks some. The repertoire holds some 35,000 clones, with 81% as singletons. Specimen: PBMCs, collected from a glioma patient whose treatment included an IDH1 peptide vaccine. These receptor sequences come from a man aged 45 to 65 with glioma. CDR3s include the opening cysteine and the closing phenylalanine or tryptophan. D genes are given only for firm matches.

d_gene: TRBD2; j_gene: TRBJ2-3; v_gene: TRBV14; CDR3aa: CASSQLGLATDTQYF
d_gene: .; j_gene: TRBJ2-2; v_gene: TRBV19; CDR3aa: CASRRTLTNTGELFF
d_gene: .; j_gene: TRBJ1-2; v_gene: TRBV5-1; CDR3aa: CASSSVDMRYGYTF
d_gene: .; j_gene: TRBJ2-1; v_gene: TRBV6-6; CDR3aa: CASRQGTYNEQFF
d_gene: TRBD1; j_gene: TRBJ1-6; v_gene: TRBV4-1; CDR3aa: CASRKDRGSPLHF
d_gene: .; j_gene: TRBJ1-5; v_gene: TRBV18; CDR3aa: CASSPIEQGGQPQHF
d_gene: .; j_gene: TRBJ2-7; v_gene: TRBV2; CDR3aa: CASSGRSGGRGYEQYF
d_gene: TRBD2; j_gene: TRBJ2-5; v_gene: TRBV9; CDR3aa: CASSETSGTGETQYF
d_gene: TRBD2; j_gene: TRBJ2-2; v_gene: TRBV4-3; CDR3aa: CASSESSGGASGELFF
d_gene: .; j_gene: TRBJ1-6; v_gene: TRBV6-5; CDR3aa: CASSYSGGSLKPLHF
d_gene: TRBD1; j_gene: TRBJ2-5; v_gene: TRBV11-3; CDR3aa: CASSISTGQETQYF